The 15 T cell receptor beta chains reported below all come from one sample, sequenced in a study of response to subunit inactivated influenza vaccine. TCRdb analysed the RT-PCR reads with MiXCR anew, one entry per CDR3 protein. The sample consists of hundreds of thousands of distinct CDR3 sequences, about 15% of them appearing once. The material was PBMCs from blood, obtained 14 to 15 days before vaccination. The source of these receptors is a man aged 50-59 years who received an inactivated influenza vaccine.

A few counts support this clonotype. The V gene is TRBV5-1, the J gene TRBJ2-5; TRBD2 matches at 12 bases. The CDR3 length is 15 residues. The V segment lost 5 bases and the J segment 2 bases; nucleotides outside the gene matches: 4. Germline CDR1 and CDR2: SGHRS and YFSETQ. This chain's CDR3 is CASRPGTSGQETQYF. The CDR3, as DNA: TGCGCCAGCAGACCTGGGACTAGCGGGCAAGAGACCCAGTACTTC.

V gene TRBV12-3 or TRBV12-4 combines with J gene TRBJ2-2, with D possibly being TRBD1 (5 bases). The CDR3 is 14 residues long. The V and J ends lost 4 bases and 6 bases respectively, with 12 bases between them. CDR3 nucleotides: TGTGCCAGCAGTTCAGCGTTAGGGGCCGGGGAGCTGTTTTTT. This codes for CASSSALGAGELFF.

The chain recombines TRBV5-5 with TRBJ1-5; TRBD1 might be the D (6 bases). V was clipped by 4 bases and J by 8 bases, with 16 bases between them. This CDR3 comprises 14 residues. CDR1 SGHKS and CDR2 YYEKEE come from the germline V gene (reference sequence). The CDR3 DNA reads TGTGCCAGCAGCCCCGGGCCAGGGGTTAAGCCCCAGCATTTT. Protein sequence: CASSPGPGVKPQHF.

This clonotype was recorded a few times. The chain links TRBV10-3 to TRBJ2-5; D is possibly TRBD2 (6 bases). V lost 9 bases to trimming and J lost 4 bases, with 12 bases between them. Germline CDR1 reads ENHRY; CDR2 reads SYGVKD. The CDR3 consists of 12 residues. In DNA, the CDR3 is TGTGCCATTGCCGAGGGAGGAGAGACCCAGTACTTC. Translation gives CAIAEGGETQYF.

V and J are TRBV20-1 and TRBJ2-7; 9 bases map to TRBD2. The germline V gene has CDR1 DFQATT and CDR2 SNEGSKA (reference sequence). V shed 4 bases, J shed 2 bases, and the junction held 12 bases outside the gene matches. The CDR3 spans 16 residues. The DNA of the CDR3 is TGCAGTGCTACCCCTCTCCGGACTAGCGAGACCTACGAGCAGTACTTC. This encodes CSATPLRTSETYEQYF.

The chain carries TRBV4-2 and TRBJ1-6, with 8 bases matching TRBD1. Germline V gene lookup returns CDR1 LGHNA and CDR2 YNFKEQ. Trimming at V came to 6 bases and at J to 4 bases, leaving 8 bases not matched to a gene. This CDR3 is built from 16 residues. The CDR3, as DNA: TGTGCCAGCAGAGGACAGGGATCTGGGTATAATTCACCCCTCCACTTT. Amino acid sequence: CASRGQGSGYNSPLHF.

This sequence joins TRBV4-3 and TRBJ2-1; 8 bases are shared with TRBD2. This CDR3 has 17 amino acids. The J segment lost 4 bases and the V segment lost 1 base, leaving 9 bases of the junction unmatched. Germline V gives CDR1 LGHNA, CDR2 YSLEER. DNA of the CDR3: TGCGCCAGCAGCCAAGTCGGAACGGGGGGGGCATACAATGAGCAGTTCTTC. Translation: CASSQVGTGGAYNEQFF.

The chain carries TRBV7-2 and TRBJ2-1; tentatively, D is TRBD1 or TRBD2 (5 bases each). The CDR3 loop spans 17 amino acids. The V gene's germline CDR1 is SGHTA and CDR2 FQGNSA. The V end lost 5 bases, the J end lost 0 bases, and 17 bases lay between the germline ends. The CDR3 nucleotides are TGTGCCAGCAGCGTCTCCGGGACGCCGACCTCCTACAATGAGCAGTTCTTC. This codes for CASSVSGTPTSYNEQFF.

In its sample, this clonotype was seen a few times. The J gene is TRBJ2-7, the V gene TRBV5-6; 7 bases match TRBD1. After removal of 4 bases from V and 1 base from J, the junction contained 8 bases not matched to a gene. The germline gives CDR1 SGHDT, CDR2 YYEEEE. The CDR3 contains 15 residues. CDR3 in DNA: TGTGCCAGCAGCACGAAACAGGGGCGATCCTACGAGCAGTACTTC. It encodes CASSTKQGRSYEQYF. Full variable domain (remainder filled in from reference TRBV5-6 and TRBJ2-7): DAGVTQSPTHLIKTRGQQVTLRCSPKSGHDTVSWYQQALGQGPQFIFQYYEEEERQRGNFPDRFSGHQFPNYSSELNVNALLLGDSALYLCASSTKQGRSYEQYFGPGTRLTVT.

This clonotype was detected a few times. The chain has TRBV7-2 and TRBJ1-2; D remains ambiguous. The CDR3 covers 15 residues. Trimming shortened V by 1 base and J by 4 bases, and 13 bases separated the two germline ends. The germline V gene has CDR1 SGHTA and CDR2 FQGNSA. CDR3 amino acids: CASSLVRAGSYGYTF. CDR3 nucleotide sequence: TGTGCCAGCAGCTTAGTTCGGGCTGGCAGCTATGGCTACACCTTC. The variable domain in full, with the rest retrieved from reference TRBV7-2 and TRBJ1-2, is GAGVSQSPSNKVTEKGKDVELRCDPISGHTALYWYRQSLGQGLEFLIYFQGNSAPDKSGLPSDRFSAERTGGSVSTLTIQRTQQEDSAVYLCASSLVRAGSYGYTFGSGTRLTVV.

This clonotype was observed a few times. The rearrangement uses TRBV30 and TRBJ1-4; D remains unclear. The germline V and J ends were trimmed by 4 bases and 4 bases, with 13 bases remaining between them. CDR3 length: 14 residues. Germline V gene sequence: CDR1 GTSNPN, CDR2 SVGIG (reference sequence). CDR3 residues: CAWTHRAFNEKLFF. The CDR3 DNA follows: TGTGCCTGGACCCACAGAGCTTTTAATGAAAAACTGTTTTTT.

On this clonotype: A junction boundary mismatches the germline segment, possibly from a read error. V is TRBV2 and J is TRBJ2-2, with 15 nucleotides matching TRBD2. The CDR3 is 18 residues long. Germline CDR1 and CDR2: SNHLY and FYNNEI. Here the CDR3 DNA reads TGTGCCCGCAGTGAATTCCCGGGACTAGCGGGAGGTACCGGGGAGCTGTTTTTT. The encoded protein is CARSEFPGLAGGTGELFF.

CDR3 sequence (DNA): TGTGCCAGCAGCCCTGCTTTGAGCAATCAGCCCCAGCATTTT. As protein: CASSPALSNQPQHF. V gene TRBV12-3 or TRBV12-4 combines with J gene TRBJ1-5; no clear D gene. Trimming removed 6 bases from V and 1 base from J, with 10 bases in between. The CDR3 is made up of 14 amino acids.

This clonotype was counted at least ten times. The gene calls are TRBV5-1 and TRBJ2-1, with TRBD2 matching over 9 bases. CDR1 and CDR2 (germline): SGHRS, YFSETQ. The CDR3 covers 14 residues. V shed 6 bases, J shed 8 bases, and the junction held 9 bases outside the gene matches. The CDR3 region has the DNA TGCGCCAGCAACCCTAGCGGGGTTCACTATGAGCAGTTCTTC. It encodes CASNPSGVHYEQFF.

This clonotype was observed a few times. The chain has TRBV6-2 or TRBV6-3 and TRBJ2-1; tentatively, D is TRBD1 (6 bases). Trimming stripped 7 bases from V and 0 bases from J, with 13 bases between. The CDR3 sequence is 15 residues long. Germline lookup yields CDR1 MNHEY and CDR2 SVGEGT. The CDR3 here is CASNNRESSYNEQFF. The CDR3 bases are TGTGCCAGCAACAACAGGGAGAGCTCCTACAATGAGCAGTTCTTC.